The 24 T cell receptor beta chains presented below share a single source sample, sequenced in a study of shared clonotypes between healthy human individuals (TCRdb year 2020). CD8 naive samples were obtained by positive selection for CCR7 among CD45RO-negative cells, yielding a CD45RA+CCR7+ population from which TemRA cells were excluded. Libraries were prepared through the immunoSEQ multiplex PCR assay. Entries here come from immuneACCESS through TCRdb and include only in-frame sequences with V and J called. Some clones fail to appear in such tables; in the studies checked, an unresolved V gene covers under half of the shortfall, and the cause of the remainder is unknown. The sample table contains some 1,900,000 clones; only one count was recorded for about 95% of them. The ten top clones hold 1% to 1.5% of the sample. The source material was naive CD8+ T cells sorted from blood. Explained via the paper, the cell subset or site label denotes: CD45RA+CCR7+. The receptors come from a man aged 18 to 30 in good health.

The rearrangement joins TRBV6-5 to TRBJ1-2; 8 nucleotides match TRBD1. The CDR3 has 14 residues. Germline V CDR1 and CDR2: MNHEY, SVGAGI. V was clipped by 2 bases and J by 4 bases; unmatched bases: 3. This CDR3 is CASSYAGGGYGYTF. As DNA, the CDR3 is TGTGCCAGCAGTTACGCAGGGGGCGGCTATGGCTACACCTTC.

The rearrangement links TRBV14 to TRBJ2-5; a possible D gene is TRBD1 (6 bases). Germline loops: CDR1 SGHDN, CDR2 FVKESK. The CDR3 extends over 17 amino acids. V lost 3 bases to trimming and J lost 5 bases, with 22 bases between them. Here the CDR3 reads CASSHLFAGTPDETQYF. Written as DNA, the CDR3 is TGTGCCAGCAGCCATCTTTTCGCCGGGACACCAGACGAGACCCAGTACTTC.

The sample holds one count of this clone. V is TRBV27 and J is TRBJ1-1; 8 positions match TRBD1. The trim removed 0 bases at V and 0 bases at J, leaving 6 bases unmatched. The length of the CDR3 is 17 residues. Germline loops: CDR1 MNHEY, CDR2 SMNVEV (reference sequence). CDR3 DNA: TGTGCCAGCAGTTTATCAACCCCCAGGGGGCTGAACACTGAAGCTTTCTTT. This encodes CASSLSTPRGLNTEAFF.

This chain uses TRBV14 with TRBJ2-2; 10 nucleotides line up with TRBD1. Germline V gene sequence: CDR1 SGHDN, CDR2 FVKESK. The CDR3 consists of 15 residues. Trimming took 4 bases from V and 6 from J; bases not matched to a gene: 5. The CDR3 protein is CASSPGTGVSGELFF. The CDR3 DNA reads TGTGCCAGCAGCCCCGGGACAGGGGTGTCCGGGGAGCTGTTTTTT.

This clone appeared once. The chain carries TRBV4-1 and TRBJ2-7; D may correspond to TRBD1 or TRBD2 (5 bases each). Germline V CDR1 and CDR2: MGHRA, YSYEKL. The CDR3 is made up of 15 amino acids. V was pared by 3 bases and J by 6 bases, with 18 bases between. The chain's CDR3 is CASSHPGPGLLEQYF. The CDR3 nucleotides are TGCGCCAGCAGCCACCCGGGACCAGGGCTACTCGAGCAGTACTTC.

The CDR3 nucleotides read TGTGCCAGCAGACTACTAGCGGGAGGGACCGGGGAGCTGTTTTTT. Translating gives CASRLLAGGTGELFF. This chain uses TRBV7-8 with TRBJ2-2; 13 bases are shared with TRBD2. J lost 5 bases, V lost 6 bases, and 3 bases had no gene match. Germline-derived CDR1 and CDR2 are SGHVS and FQNEAQ. This CDR3 has 15 residues.

J is TRBJ2-1 and V is TRBV9, with D uncertain. CDR1 SGDLS and CDR2 YYNGEE come from the germline V gene. This CDR3 has 12 amino acids. V lost 4 bases and J lost 8, with 10 bases in between. CDR3 in DNA: TGTGCCAGCAGCCGAGACTTAGATGAGCAGTTCTTC. This codes for CASSRDLDEQFF.

The V and J genes are TRBV27 and TRBJ2-7; 8 positions agree with TRBD1. There are 17 residues in the CDR3. The V segment lost 5 bases and the J segment 3 bases; nucleotides outside the gene matches: 15. Germline values: CDR1 MNHEY, CDR2 SMNVEV (reference sequence). The CDR3 loop reads CASSPISAGGRDYEQYF. CDR3 DNA: TGTGCCAGCAGTCCGATTTCGGCAGGGGGCAGAGACTACGAGCAGTACTTC.

The J gene is TRBJ1-5, the V gene TRBV27, with unresolved D. The germline V gene encodes CDR1 MNHEY and CDR2 SMNVEV (reference sequence). V lost 7 bases, J lost 1 base, and 20 bases lay in between. The CDR3 loop spans 17 amino acids. The CDR3 DNA reads as TGTGCCAGCACCCCGGTCGCTCCGGGCGGGAGCAATCAGCCCCAGCATTTT. Translation gives CASTPVAPGGSNQPQHF.

The chain combines TRBV5-6 with TRBJ2-7; D remains ambiguous. The CDR3 runs to 12 residues. V was clipped by 4 bases and J by 7 bases, with 12 bases between them. Germline V gives CDR1 SGHDT, CDR2 YYEEEE. CDR3: CASSPLLGEQYF. Here the CDR3 DNA reads TGTGCCAGCAGCCCCCTTTTGGGAGAGCAGTACTTC.

Remarks on this clone: In the same sample, other DNA sequences code for this CDR3. This chain joins TRBV6-5 and TRBJ1-2; D might be TRBD1 (6 bases). The CDR3 has 14 amino acids. Germline CDR1 reads MNHEY; CDR2 reads SVGAGI. The V gene lost 2 bases and the J gene lost 6 bases, with 13 bases spanning the gap. The CDR3 here is CASSYGGGRDGYTF. CDR3 DNA: TGTGCCAGCAGTTACGGAGGGGGGCGAGATGGCTACACCTTC.

The chain has TRBV6-1 and TRBJ2-5; D possibly uses TRBD1 or TRBD2 (5 bases each). With 6 bases removed from V and 1 base from J, the gap between germline ends came to 12 bases. In germline, CDR1 is MNHNS, CDR2 SASEGT. The CDR3 is 14 residues long. DNA for the CDR3: TGTGCCAGCAGGAGGGGCCCCGCCCAAGAGACCCAGTACTTC. Protein sequence: CASRRGPAQETQYF.

The chain employs TRBV2 and TRBJ2-1; 10 bases align to TRBD2. The germline gives CDR1 SNHLY, CDR2 FYNNEI. The V gene end was trimmed by 4 bases and the J gene end by 5 bases; junction bases not matched to a gene: 8. The CDR3 spans 16 residues. The CDR3, as DNA: TGTGCCAGCAGTGGGAGAGCGGGAGGGCCAAACAATGAGCAGTTCTTC. This codes for CASSGRAGGPNNEQFF.

The genes are TRBV4-1 and TRBJ1-2; D possibly corresponds to TRBD1 (5 bases). The CDR3 runs 16 residues. Between the trimmed V and J ends, which lost 0 bases and 2 bases, there was a span of 13 bases. CDR1 and CDR2 from the germline V gene are MGHRA and YSYEKL. The CDR3 DNA reads as TGCGCCAGCAGCCAAGATGGTCGGGGGAGGAACTATGGCTACACCTTC. It yields the protein CASSQDGRGRNYGYTF.

As for this clone: The sample contains more than one DNA sequence encoding this CDR3. The chain carries TRBV5-6 and TRBJ1-5; no reliable D call. CDR3 length equals 15 residues. V shed 0 bases and J shed 2 bases, with 9 bases lying between them. Germline V gives CDR1 SGHDT, CDR2 YYEEEE. CDR3 sequence reads: CASSLGGFGNQPQHF. The CDR3 DNA reads as TGTGCCAGCAGCTTGGGAGGGTTTGGCAATCAGCCCCAGCATTTT. The full variable domain, with the rest looked up from reference TRBV5-6 and TRBJ1-5, is DAGVTQSPTHLIKTRGQQVTLRCSPKSGHDTVSWYQQALGQGPQFIFQYYEEEERQRGNFPDRFSGHQFPNYSSELNVNALLLGDSALYLCASSLGGFGNQPQHFGDGTRLSIL.

The chain employs TRBV6-1 and TRBJ2-2, with 8 positions matching TRBD2. This CDR3 is 15 amino acids long. From germline, CDR1 is MNHNS and CDR2 SASEGT. V shed 5 bases, J shed 0 bases, and the junction held 2 bases outside the gene matches. The CDR3 is CASSLAGTNTGELFF. The CDR3 DNA follows: TGTGCCAGCAGTTTAGCGGGGACGAACACCGGGGAGCTGTTTTTT.

The rearrangement uses TRBV6-5 and TRBJ1-1; D call uncertain. The V end lost 5 bases, the J end lost 10 bases, and 17 bases lay between the germline ends. The CDR3 covers 13 residues. The germline CDR1 and CDR2 sequences are MNHEY and SVGAGI. Here the CDR3 reads CASSAPYIAGAFF. CDR3 nucleotide sequence: TGTGCCAGCAGTGCCCCATATATAGCGGGAGCTTTCTTT.

The chain recombines TRBV6-5 with TRBJ1-1, with D hard to call. In germline, CDR1 is MNHEY, CDR2 SVGAGI. Between the trimmed V and J ends, which lost 5 bases and 5 bases, there was a span of 18 bases. There are 15 residues in the CDR3. The CDR3 region has the DNA TGTGCCAGCAGTCTCCAAGGGCGCGTGGAGACTGAAGCTTTCTTT. Protein sequence: CASSLQGRVETEAFF.

Comment on this clone: The same CDR3 is also encoded by other DNA sequences in this sample. The CDR3 spells CASSWDRDYEQYF. The CDR3 DNA follows: TGTGCCAGCAGCTGGGACAGAGACTACGAGCAGTACTTC. This chain uses TRBV5-6 with TRBJ2-7; 7 bases are shared with TRBD1. Germline V gene lookup returns CDR1 SGHDT and CDR2 YYEEEE. The V and J ends lost 3 bases and 3 bases, in that order; junction bases with no gene match: 3. CDR3 length equals 13 residues.

The count of this clone is one. The chain has TRBV7-6 and TRBJ2-1; the D gene could be TRBD1 or TRBD2 (5 bases each). Germline V gene data show CDR1 as SGHVS and CDR2 as FNYEAQ. This CDR3 is built from 15 residues. Trimming pared 4 bases from V and 8 bases from J, leaving 18 bases between. CDR3 coding DNA: TGTGCCAGCAGCTCCCCCGCGGGTTGGGGCCATGAGCAGTTCTTC. Its protein product is CASSSPAGWGHEQFF.

A remark on this clone: A read error may produce the germline difference seen at one junction end. Distinct nucleotide sequences in the sample also encode this CDR3. The chain carries TRBV7-7 and TRBJ2-5; D remains unclear. The CDR3 is 13 residues long. Germline V gives CDR1 SSHAT, CDR2 FNYEAQ (reference sequence). CDR3 region: CASSLRQQETQYF. The CDR3 coding sequence is TGTGCTAGCAGTTTACGCCAACAAGAGACCCAGTACTTC.

V and J are TRBV27 and TRBJ1-1; a possible D gene is TRBD1 (6 bases). This CDR3 comprises 14 residues. Germline CDR1 is MNHEY and CDR2 is SMNVEV (reference sequence). Trimming shortened V by 8 bases and J by 5 bases, and 18 bases separated the two germline ends. CDR3 amino acids: CASGGGLGNTEAFF. CDR3 in DNA: TGTGCCAGCGGGGGCGGGTTGGGGAATACTGAAGCTTTCTTT.

This clone has more than one count but fewer than ten. This rearrangement joins TRBV28 to TRBJ1-2; D is ambiguous. The CDR3 runs to 15 residues. Germline CDR1 MDHEN, CDR2 SYDVKM. Trimming took off 5 bases at V and 4 bases at J, with 17 bases between the two ends. CDR3 sequence: CASSPIFADVYGYTF. The CDR3 DNA reads as TGTGCCAGCAGTCCGATCTTTGCGGATGTCTATGGCTACACCTTC.

The chain couples TRBV10-3 to TRBJ1-1; the D gene is possibly TRBD1 (5 bases). V lost 8 bases, J lost 3 bases, and 16 bases lay in between. The CDR3 runs to 14 residues. CDR1 ENHRY and CDR2 SYGVKD come from the germline V gene. The CDR3 loop reads CAIYAGGGYTEAFF. The CDR3 DNA reads TGTGCCATCTACGCCGGGGGTGGGTACACTGAAGCTTTCTTT.